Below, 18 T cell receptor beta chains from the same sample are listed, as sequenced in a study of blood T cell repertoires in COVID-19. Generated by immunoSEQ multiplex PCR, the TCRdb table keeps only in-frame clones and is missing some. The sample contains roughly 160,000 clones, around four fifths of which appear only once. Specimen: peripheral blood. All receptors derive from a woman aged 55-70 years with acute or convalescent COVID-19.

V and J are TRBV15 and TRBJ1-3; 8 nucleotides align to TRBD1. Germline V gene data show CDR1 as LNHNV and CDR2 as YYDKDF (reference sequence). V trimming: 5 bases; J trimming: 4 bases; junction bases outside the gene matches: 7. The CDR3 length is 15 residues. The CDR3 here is CATSQDRGKGNTIYF. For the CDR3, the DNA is TGTGCCACCAGCCAAGACAGGGGAAAGGGAAACACCATATATTTT.

The CDR3 DNA reads TGCGCCAGAGGTGGGCAGGGAAGCCTCTCTGGAAACACCATATATTTT. Translating gives CARGGQGSLSGNTIYF. J is TRBJ1-3 and V is TRBV23-1; D is perhaps TRBD1 (5 bases). TRBV23-1 is treated as an ORF (open reading frame) with a function not yet certain. The CDR3 runs 16 residues. V was clipped by 9 bases and J by 0 bases, with 18 bases between them.

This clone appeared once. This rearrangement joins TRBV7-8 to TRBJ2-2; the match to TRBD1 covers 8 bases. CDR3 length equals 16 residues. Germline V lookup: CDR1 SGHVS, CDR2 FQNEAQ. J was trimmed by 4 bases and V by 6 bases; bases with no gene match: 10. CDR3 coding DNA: TGTGCCAGCAGGTTACGGGACAGGCTTCGCACCGGGGAGCTGTTTTTT. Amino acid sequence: CASRLRDRLRTGELFF. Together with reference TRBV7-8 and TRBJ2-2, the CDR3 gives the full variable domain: GAGVSQSPRYKVAKRGQDVALRCDPISGHVSLFWYQQALGQGPEFLTYFQNEAQLDKSGLPSDRFFAERPEGSVSTLKIQRTQQEDSAVYLCASRLRDRLRTGELFFGEGSRLTVL.

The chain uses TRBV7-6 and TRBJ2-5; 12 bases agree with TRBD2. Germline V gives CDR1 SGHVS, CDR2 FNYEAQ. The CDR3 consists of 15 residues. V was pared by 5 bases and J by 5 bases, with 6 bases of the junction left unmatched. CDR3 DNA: TGTGCCAGCAGCCCTAGCGGGGGGGCCTGGGAGACCCAGTACTTC. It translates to CASSPSGGAWETQYF.

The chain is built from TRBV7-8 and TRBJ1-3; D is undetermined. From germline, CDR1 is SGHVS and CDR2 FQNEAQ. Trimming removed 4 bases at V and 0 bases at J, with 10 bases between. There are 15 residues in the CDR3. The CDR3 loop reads CASSSRGGSGNTIYF. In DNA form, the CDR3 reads TGTGCCAGCAGCTCCCGGGGTGGCTCTGGAAACACCATATATTTT.

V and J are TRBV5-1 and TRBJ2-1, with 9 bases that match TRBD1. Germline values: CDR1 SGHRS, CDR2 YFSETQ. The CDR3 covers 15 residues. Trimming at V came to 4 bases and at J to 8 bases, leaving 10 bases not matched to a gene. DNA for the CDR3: TGCGCCAGCAGCCGGCGGACAGGGGCGGGCGATGAGCAGTTCTTC. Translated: CASSRRTGAGDEQFF.

The DNA for the CDR3 is TGTGCCAGCAGCACCTGGGACAGGGGGCTGAGTCAGCCCCAGCATTTT. It codes for CASSTWDRGLSQPQHF. The gene calls are TRBV7-9 and TRBJ1-5, with 12 bases fitting TRBD1. Germline lookup yields CDR1 SEHNR and CDR2 FQNEAQ (reference sequence). The CDR3 is 16 amino acids. V gave up 5 bases and J gave up 6 bases; unmatched junction bases: 8.

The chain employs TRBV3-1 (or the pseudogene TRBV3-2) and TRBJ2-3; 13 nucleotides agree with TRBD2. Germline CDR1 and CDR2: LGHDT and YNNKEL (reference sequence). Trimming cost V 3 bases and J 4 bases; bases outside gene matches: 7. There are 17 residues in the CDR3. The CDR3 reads CASSQPPGLAGPDTQYF. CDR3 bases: TGTGCCAGCAGCCAGCCTCCGGGACTAGCGGGGCCAGATACGCAGTATTTT.

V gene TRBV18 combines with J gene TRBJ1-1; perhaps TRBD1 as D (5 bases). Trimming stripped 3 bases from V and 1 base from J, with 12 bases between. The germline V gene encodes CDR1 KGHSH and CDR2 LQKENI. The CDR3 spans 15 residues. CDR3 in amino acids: CASSPRPDRNTEAFF. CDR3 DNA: TGTGCCAGCTCACCGAGACCTGACAGGAACACTGAAGCTTTCTTT.

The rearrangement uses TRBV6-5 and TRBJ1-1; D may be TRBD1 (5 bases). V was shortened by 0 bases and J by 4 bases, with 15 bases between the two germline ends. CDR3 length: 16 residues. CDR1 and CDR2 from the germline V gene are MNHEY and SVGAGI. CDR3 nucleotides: TGTGCCAGCAGTTACTCGATAGCAGGGCTGGTCACTGAAGCTTTCTTT. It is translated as CASSYSIAGLVTEAFF.

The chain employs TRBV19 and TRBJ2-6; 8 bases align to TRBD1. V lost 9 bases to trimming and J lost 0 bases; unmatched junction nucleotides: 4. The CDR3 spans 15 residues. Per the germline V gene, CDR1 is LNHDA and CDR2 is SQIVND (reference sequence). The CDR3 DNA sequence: TGTGCCAGCGGGACAGGCGTCTCTGGGGCCAACGTCCTGACTTTC. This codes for CASGTGVSGANVLTF.

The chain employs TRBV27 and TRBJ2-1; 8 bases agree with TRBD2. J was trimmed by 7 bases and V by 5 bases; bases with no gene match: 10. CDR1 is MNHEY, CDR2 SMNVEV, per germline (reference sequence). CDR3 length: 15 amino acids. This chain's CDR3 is CASSRDGLAQNEQFF. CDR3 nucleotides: TGTGCCAGCAGTCGTGACGGACTAGCACAGAATGAGCAGTTCTTC.

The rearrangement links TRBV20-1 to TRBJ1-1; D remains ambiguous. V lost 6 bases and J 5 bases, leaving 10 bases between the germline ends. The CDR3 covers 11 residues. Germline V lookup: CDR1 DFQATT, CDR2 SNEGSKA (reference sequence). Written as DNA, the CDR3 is TGCAGTGCGGTGGGCGGGACTGAAGCTTTCTTT. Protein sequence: CSAVGGTEAFF.

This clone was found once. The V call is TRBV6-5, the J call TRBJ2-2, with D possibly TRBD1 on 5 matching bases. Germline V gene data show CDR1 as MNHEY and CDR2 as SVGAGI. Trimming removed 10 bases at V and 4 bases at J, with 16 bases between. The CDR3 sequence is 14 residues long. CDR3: CATKGNSGTGELFF. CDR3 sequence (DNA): TGTGCCACCAAGGGGAATTCGGGCACCGGGGAGCTGTTTTTT.

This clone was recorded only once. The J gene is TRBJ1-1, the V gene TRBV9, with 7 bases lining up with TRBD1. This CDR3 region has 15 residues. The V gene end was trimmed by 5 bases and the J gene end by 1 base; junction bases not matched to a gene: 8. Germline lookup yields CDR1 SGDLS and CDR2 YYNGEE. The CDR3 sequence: CASSRIGDRNTEAFF. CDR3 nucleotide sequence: TGTGCCAGCAGTAGAATAGGGGACAGGAACACTGAAGCTTTCTTT.

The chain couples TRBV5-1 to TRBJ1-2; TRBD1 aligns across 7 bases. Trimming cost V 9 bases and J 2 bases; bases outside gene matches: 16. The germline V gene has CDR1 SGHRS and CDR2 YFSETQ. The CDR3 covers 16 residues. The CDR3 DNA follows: TGCGCCACTTCCAGCGGCAGGGGGTCCCCAAACTATGGCTACACCTTC. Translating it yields CATSSGRGSPNYGYTF.

The CDR3 sequence is CASSLGTGNYGYTF. The DNA of the CDR3 is TGTGCCAGCTCACTTGGGACAGGGAACTATGGCTACACCTTC. This rearrangement joins TRBV18 to TRBJ1-2; 9 positions agree with TRBD1. The CDR3 spans 14 residues. The germline gives CDR1 KGHSH, CDR2 LQKENI. V shed 4 bases and J 2 bases; nucleotides not matched to a gene: 2.

The CDR3 DNA sequence: TGCGCCAGCAGCTTGCCCACTCCAGGGGTAGATACGCAGTATTTT. Translating it yields CASSLPTPGVDTQYF. V and J are TRBV5-1 and TRBJ2-3, with D perhaps TRBD1 (6 bases). This CDR3 spans 15 amino acids. Germline V gene data show CDR1 as SGHRS and CDR2 as YFSETQ. Trimming removed 1 base from V and 5 bases from J, with 14 bases in between.